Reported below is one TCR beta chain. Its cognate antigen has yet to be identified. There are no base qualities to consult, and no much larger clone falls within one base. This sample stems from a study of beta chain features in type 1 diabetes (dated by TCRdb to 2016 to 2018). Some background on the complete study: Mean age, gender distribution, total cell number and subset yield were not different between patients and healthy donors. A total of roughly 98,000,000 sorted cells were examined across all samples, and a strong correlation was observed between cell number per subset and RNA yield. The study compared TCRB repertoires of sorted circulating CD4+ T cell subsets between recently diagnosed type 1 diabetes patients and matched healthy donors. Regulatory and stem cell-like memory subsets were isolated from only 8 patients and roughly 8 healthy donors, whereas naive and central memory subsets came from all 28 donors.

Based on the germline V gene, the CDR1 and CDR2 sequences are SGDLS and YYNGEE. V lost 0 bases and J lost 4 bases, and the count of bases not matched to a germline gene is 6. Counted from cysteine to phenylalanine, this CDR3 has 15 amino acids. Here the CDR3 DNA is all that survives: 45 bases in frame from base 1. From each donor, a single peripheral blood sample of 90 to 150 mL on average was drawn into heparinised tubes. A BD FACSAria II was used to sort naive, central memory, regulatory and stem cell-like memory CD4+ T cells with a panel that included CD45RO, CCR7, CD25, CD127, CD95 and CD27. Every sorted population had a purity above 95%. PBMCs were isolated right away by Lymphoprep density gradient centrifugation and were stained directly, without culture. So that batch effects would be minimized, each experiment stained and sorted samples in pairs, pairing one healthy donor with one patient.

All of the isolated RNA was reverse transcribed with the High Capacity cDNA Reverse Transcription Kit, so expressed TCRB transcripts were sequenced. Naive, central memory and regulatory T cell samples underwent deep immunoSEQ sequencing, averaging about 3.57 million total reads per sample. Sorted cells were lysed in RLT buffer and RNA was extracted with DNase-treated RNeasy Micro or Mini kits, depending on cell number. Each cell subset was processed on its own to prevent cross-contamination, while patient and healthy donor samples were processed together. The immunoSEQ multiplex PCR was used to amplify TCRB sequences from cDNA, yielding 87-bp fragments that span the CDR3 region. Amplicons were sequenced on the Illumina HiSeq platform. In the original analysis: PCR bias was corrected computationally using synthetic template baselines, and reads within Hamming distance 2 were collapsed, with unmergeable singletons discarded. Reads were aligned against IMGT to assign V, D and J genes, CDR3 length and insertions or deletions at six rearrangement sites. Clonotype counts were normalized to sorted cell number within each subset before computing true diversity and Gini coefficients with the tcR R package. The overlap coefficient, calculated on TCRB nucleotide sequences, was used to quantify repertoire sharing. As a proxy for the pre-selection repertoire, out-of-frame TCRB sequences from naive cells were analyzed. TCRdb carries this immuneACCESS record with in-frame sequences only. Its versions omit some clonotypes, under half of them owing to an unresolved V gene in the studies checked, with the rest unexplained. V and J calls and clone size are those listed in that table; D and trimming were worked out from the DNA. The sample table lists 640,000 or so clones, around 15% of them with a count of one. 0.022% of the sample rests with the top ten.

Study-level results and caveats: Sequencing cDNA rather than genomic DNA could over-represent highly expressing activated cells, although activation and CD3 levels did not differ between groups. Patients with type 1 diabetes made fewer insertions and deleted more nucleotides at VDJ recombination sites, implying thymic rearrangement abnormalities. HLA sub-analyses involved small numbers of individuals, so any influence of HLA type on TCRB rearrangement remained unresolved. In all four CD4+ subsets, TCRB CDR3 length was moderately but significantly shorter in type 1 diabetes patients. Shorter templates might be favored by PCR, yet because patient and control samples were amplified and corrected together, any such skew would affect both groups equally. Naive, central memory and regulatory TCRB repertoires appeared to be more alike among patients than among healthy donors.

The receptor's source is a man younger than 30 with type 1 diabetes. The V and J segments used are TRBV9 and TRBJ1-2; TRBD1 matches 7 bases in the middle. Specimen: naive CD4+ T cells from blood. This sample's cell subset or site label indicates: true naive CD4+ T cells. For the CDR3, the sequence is CASSVGGGGAYGYTF. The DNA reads TGTGCCAGCAGCGTAGGCGGAGGGGGCGCCTATGGCTACACCTTC.